The 18 T cell receptor beta chains below all came from one sample that was sequenced in a study of blood T cell repertoires in COVID-19. TCRdb's copy holds only in-frame clones and misses some; the assay was immunoSEQ multiplex PCR. The table includes just under 55,000 clones, roughly 90% detected once. The specimen was peripheral blood. These receptors originate from a man between 45 and 60 years old with acute or convalescent COVID-19.

The rearrangement links TRBV2 to TRBJ2-5, with 9 bases that match TRBD1. The junction had 3 bases not matched to a gene; V was cut back by 6 bases and J by 4 bases. The CDR3 length is 13 residues. Germline V gives CDR1 SNHLY, CDR2 FYNNEI. Written as DNA, the CDR3 is TGTGCCAGCAGCCGGGACAGGGTAGAGACCCAGTACTTC. The encoded protein is CASSRDRVETQYF.

The genes are TRBV2 and TRBJ1-5, with TRBD1 matching over 7 bases. This CDR3 has 16 amino acids. J lost 0 bases, V lost 5 bases, and 7 bases had no gene match. CDR1 and CDR2 from the germline V gene are SNHLY and FYNNEI. CDR3 in amino acids: CASSWDRTTSNQPQHF. The CDR3 nucleotides are TGTGCCAGCAGTTGGGACAGAACCACTAGCAATCAGCCCCAGCATTTT.

The chain has TRBV11-2 and TRBJ2-5; TRBD1 might be the D (5 bases). Trimming removed 5 bases at V and 3 bases at J, with 19 bases between. The CDR3 covers 16 residues. Germline V gene lookup returns CDR1 SGHAT and CDR2 FQNNGV. The CDR3 region has the DNA TGTGCCAGCAGCGCACCCCCCAGGGCCTTAGAAGAGACCCAGTACTTC. Its translation is CASSAPPRALEETQYF. Filled out from reference TRBV11-2 and TRBJ2-5, the complete variable domain reads EAGVAQSPRYKIIEKRQSVAFWCNPISGHATLYWYQQILGQGPKLLIQFQNNGVVDDSQLPKDRFSAERLKGVDSTLKIQPAKLEDSAVYLCASSAPPRALEETQYFGPGTRLLVL.

This chain joins TRBV18 and TRBJ2-2; 10 bases are shared with TRBD2. This CDR3 region has 18 residues. V was pared by 6 bases and J by 2 bases, with 12 bases of the junction left unmatched. CDR1 and CDR2 (germline): KGHSH, LQKENI. CDR3 sequence: CASSLISSGSLNTGELFF. For the CDR3, the DNA is TGTGCCAGCTCCCTCATCTCTAGCGGGAGTTTAAACACCGGGGAGCTGTTTTTT. The whole variable domain, filled in from reference TRBV18 and TRBJ2-2, reads NAGVMQNPRHLVRRRGQEARLRCSPMKGHSHVYWYRQLPEEGLKFMVYLQKENIIDESGMPKERFSAEFPKEGPSILRIQQVVRGDSAAYFCASSLISSGSLNTGELFFGEGSRLTVL.

This clone was picked up one time. The chain joins TRBV20-1 to TRBJ2-2; D unresolved. CDR1 DFQATT and CDR2 SNEGSKA come from the germline V gene (reference sequence). V dropped 0 bases and J dropped 8 bases, with 4 bases sitting between them. This CDR3 is 11 amino acids long. CDR3 DNA sequence: TGCAGTGCTAGAGATCTAGGGGAGCTGTTTTTT. Translated, it gives CSARDLGELFF.

The V call is TRBV5-1, the J call TRBJ2-7; 10 nucleotides align to TRBD2. V shed 4 bases and J 4 bases; nucleotides not matched to a gene: 8. Germline V gives CDR1 SGHRS, CDR2 YFSETQ. The CDR3 consists of 15 residues. The CDR3 loop reads CASSPGAGGAYEQYF. In DNA, the CDR3 is TGCGCCAGCAGCCCGGGAGCGGGAGGGGCGTACGAGCAGTACTTC.

The rearrangement uses TRBV19 and TRBJ1-4, with D possibly being TRBD1 (6 bases). The CDR3 runs 17 residues. Germline CDR1 and CDR2: LNHDA and SQIVND (reference sequence). Trimming removed 6 bases from V and 0 bases from J, with 17 bases in between. CDR3 coding DNA: TGTGCCAGTAGAAACCCGGGACACCCTGCAACTAATGAAAAACTGTTTTTT. Amino acids: CASRNPGHPATNEKLFF.

The chain combines TRBV4-2 with TRBJ1-1; 8 nucleotides match TRBD1. CDR3 length: 17 residues. Trimming took 6 bases from V and 5 from J; bases not matched to a gene: 17. Germline CDR1 reads LGHNA; CDR2 reads YNFKEQ. CDR3 region: CASRLTAGGGRGTEAFF. CDR3 bases: TGTGCCAGCAGACTAACTGCAGGGGGCGGAAGAGGAACTGAAGCTTTCTTT.

The V gene is TRBV4-1, the J gene TRBJ1-2; tentative D call: TRBD1 (5 bases). The CDR3 is 16 residues long. The ends were cut back, 1 base at V and 0 bases at J, with 12 bases in the middle. Germline CDR1 reads MGHRA; CDR2 reads YSYEKL. The CDR3 DNA sequence: TGCGCCAGCAGCCAAGGAATGTGGGGCCCTAACTATGGCTACACCTTC. This sequence encodes CASSQGMWGPNYGYTF.

The chain employs TRBV24-1 and TRBJ2-1, with 7 bases aligning to TRBD2. The CDR3 runs 14 residues. Trimming at V came to 12 bases and at J to 0 bases, leaving 7 bases not matched to a gene. Germline V gene lookup returns CDR1 KGHDR and CDR2 SFDVKD. CDR3 loop: CASGGSGSYNEQFF. CDR3 nucleotides: TGTGCCTCCGGGGGGTCGGGCTCCTACAATGAGCAGTTCTTC.

The chain recombines TRBV19 with TRBJ2-3, with D possibly matching TRBD2 (5 bases). This CDR3 contains 14 residues. The ends were cut back, 5 bases at V and 4 bases at J, with 13 bases in the middle. The V gene's germline CDR1 is LNHDA and CDR2 SQIVND (reference sequence). CDR3 residues: CASSSRAAADTQYF. CDR3 DNA: TGTGCCAGTAGTTCGAGGGCCGCCGCAGATACGCAGTATTTT.

The chain carries TRBV7-2 and TRBJ1-5, with D perhaps TRBD1 (6 bases). V dropped 5 bases and J dropped 5 bases, with 16 bases sitting between them. In germline, CDR1 is SGHTA, CDR2 FQGNSA. The CDR3 sequence is 15 residues long. The DNA for the CDR3 is TGTGCCAGCAGCCCCCTCGGGGGGCGGTATCAGCCCCAGCATTTT. Translated: CASSPLGGRYQPQHF.

This chain uses TRBV5-1 with TRBJ1-2, with no clear D. The CDR3 totals 12 residues. Per germline, CDR1 SGHRS and CDR2 YFSETQ. Trimming pared 5 bases from V and 1 base from J, leaving 6 bases between. CDR3 sequence (DNA): TGCGCCAGCAGGGTCTATAACTATGGCTACACCTTC. This translates into CASRVYNYGYTF.

The chain is built from TRBV6-5 and TRBJ1-1; D is uncertain. The CDR3 has 15 amino acids. V was pared by 6 bases and J by 5 bases, with 19 bases between. The germline V gene has CDR1 MNHEY and CDR2 SVGAGI. The CDR3 here is CASRAGRLSETEAFF. CDR3 bases: TGTGCCAGCAGAGCTGGGAGATTAAGCGAGACTGAAGCTTTCTTT.

The J gene is TRBJ2-5, the V gene TRBV7-9; no reliable D call. V shed 1 base and J shed 2 bases, with 5 bases lying between them. This CDR3 has 13 amino acids. Per the germline V gene, CDR1 is SEHNR and CDR2 is FQNEAQ (reference sequence). In DNA form, the CDR3 reads TGTGCCAGCAGCTTAGGTTTACAAGAGACCCAGTACTTC. Translation: CASSLGLQETQYF. The whole variable domain, filled in from reference TRBV7-9 and TRBJ2-5, reads DTGVSQNPRHKITKRGQNVTFRCDPISEHNRLYWYRQTLGQGPEFLTYFQNEAQLEKSRLLSDRFSAERPKGSFSTLEIQRTEQGDSAMYLCASSLGLQETQYFGPGTRLLVL.

The J gene is TRBJ2-1, the V gene TRBV10-1; D is perhaps TRBD2 (5 bases). Trimming took off 2 bases at V and 2 bases at J, with 10 bases between the two ends. This CDR3 is built from 15 residues. The germline CDR1 and CDR2 sequences are WNHNN and SYGVQD (reference sequence). As DNA, the CDR3 is TGCGCCAGCAGTGAGGGTGGGAGCCCCTACAATGAGCAGTTCTTC. This codes for CASSEGGSPYNEQFF.

V gene TRBV30 combines with J gene TRBJ2-3, with 7 positions matching TRBD2. CDR3 size: 14 residues. Trimming at V came to 1 base and at J to 4 bases, leaving 5 bases not matched to a gene. The germline gives CDR1 GTSNPN, CDR2 SVGIG (reference sequence). CDR3 region: CAWSAAGVSDTQYF. CDR3 sequence (DNA): TGTGCCTGGAGTGCGGCGGGAGTATCAGATACGCAGTATTTT.

This chain connects TRBV7-2 to TRBJ2-2; D possibly corresponds to TRBD2 (6 bases). V was trimmed by 4 bases and J by 7 bases, leaving 10 bases between them. CDR3 length: 13 amino acids. Germline V gene data show CDR1 as SGHTA and CDR2 as FQGNSA. CDR3 sequence reads: CASSSRRDGELFF. The DNA for the CDR3 is TGTGCCAGCAGCTCCCGGAGGGACGGGGAGCTGTTTTTT.